The 3 T cell receptor beta chains below were found in one sample sequenced in a study of blood T cell repertoires in COVID-19. Libraries were prepared by immunoSEQ multiplex PCR; TCRdb keeps only in-frame clonotypes and omits some of them. The data contain over 200,000 clones, roughly 85% of them singletons. Source material: PBMCs or T cells enriched from blood (not recorded which). These receptors all come from a man aged 25 to 40 who had recovered from COVID-19.

The chain combines TRBV6-5 with TRBJ1-1; no reliable D call. The CDR3 has 15 residues. The ends were cut back, 0 bases at V and 0 bases at J, with 8 bases in the middle. The V gene's germline CDR1 is MNHEY and CDR2 SVGAGI. The DNA for the CDR3 is TGTGCCAGCAGTTACTCGACTGGAATGAACACTGAAGCTTTCTTT. Translation gives CASSYSTGMNTEAFF.

The gene calls are TRBV7-9 and TRBJ1-1; D ambiguous. Per germline, CDR1 SEHNR and CDR2 FQNEAQ (reference sequence). This CDR3 has 13 residues. The V end was cut by 5 bases, the J end by 10 bases, with 17 bases between. CDR3 amino acids: CASSPDSFLLAFF. The CDR3 coding sequence is TGTGCCAGCAGCCCAGATTCCTTTTTGTTAGCTTTCTTT.

The chain joins TRBV24-1 to TRBJ2-7; 9 bases line up with TRBD1. The J segment lost 3 bases and the V segment lost 0 bases, leaving 2 bases of the junction unmatched. Germline values: CDR1 KGHDR, CDR2 SFDVKD. There are 15 residues in the CDR3. The CDR3 sequence is CATSDLGQGIYEQYF. The CDR3 bases are TGTGCCACCAGTGATTTGGGACAGGGGATCTACGAGCAGTACTTC.